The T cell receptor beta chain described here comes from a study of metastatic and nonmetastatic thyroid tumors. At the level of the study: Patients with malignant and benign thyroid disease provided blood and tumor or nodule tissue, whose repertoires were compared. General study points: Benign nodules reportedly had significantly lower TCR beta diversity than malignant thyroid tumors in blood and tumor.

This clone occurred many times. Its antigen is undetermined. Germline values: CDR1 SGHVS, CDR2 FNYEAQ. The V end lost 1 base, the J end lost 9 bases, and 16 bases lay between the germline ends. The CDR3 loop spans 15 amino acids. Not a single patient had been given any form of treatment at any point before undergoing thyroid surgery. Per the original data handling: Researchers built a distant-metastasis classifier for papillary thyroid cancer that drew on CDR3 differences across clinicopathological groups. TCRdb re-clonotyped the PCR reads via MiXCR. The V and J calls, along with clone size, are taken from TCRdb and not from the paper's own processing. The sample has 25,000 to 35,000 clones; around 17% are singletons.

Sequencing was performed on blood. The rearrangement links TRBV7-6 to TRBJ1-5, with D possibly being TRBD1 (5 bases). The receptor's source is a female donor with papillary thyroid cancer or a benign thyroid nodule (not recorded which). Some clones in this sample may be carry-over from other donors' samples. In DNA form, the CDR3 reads TGTGCCAGCAGCTTAGAGGGTGGGGGGAATTGGCCCCAGCATTTT. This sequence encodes CASSLEGGGNWPQHF.